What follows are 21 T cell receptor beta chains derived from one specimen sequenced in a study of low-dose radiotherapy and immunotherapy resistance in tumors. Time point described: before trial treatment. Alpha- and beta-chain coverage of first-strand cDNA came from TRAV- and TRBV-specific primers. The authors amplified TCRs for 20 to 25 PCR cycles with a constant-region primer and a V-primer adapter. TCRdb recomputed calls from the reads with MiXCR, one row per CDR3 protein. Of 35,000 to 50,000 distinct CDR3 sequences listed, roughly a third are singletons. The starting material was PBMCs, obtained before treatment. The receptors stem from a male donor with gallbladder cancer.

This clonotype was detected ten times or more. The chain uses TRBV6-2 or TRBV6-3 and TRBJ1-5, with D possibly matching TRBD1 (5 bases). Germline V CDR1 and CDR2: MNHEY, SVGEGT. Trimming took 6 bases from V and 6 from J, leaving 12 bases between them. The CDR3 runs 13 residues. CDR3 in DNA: TGTGCCAGCAGAGAAAATCAGGGTCAGCCCCAGCATTTT. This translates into CASRENQGQPQHF.

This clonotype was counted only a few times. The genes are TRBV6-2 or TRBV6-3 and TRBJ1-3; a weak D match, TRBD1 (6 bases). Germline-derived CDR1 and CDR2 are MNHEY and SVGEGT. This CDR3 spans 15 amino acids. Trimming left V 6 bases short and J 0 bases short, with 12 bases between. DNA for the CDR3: TGTGCCAGCAGAGAGGACAGTTCCTCTGGAAACACCATATATTTT. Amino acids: CASREDSSSGNTIYF.

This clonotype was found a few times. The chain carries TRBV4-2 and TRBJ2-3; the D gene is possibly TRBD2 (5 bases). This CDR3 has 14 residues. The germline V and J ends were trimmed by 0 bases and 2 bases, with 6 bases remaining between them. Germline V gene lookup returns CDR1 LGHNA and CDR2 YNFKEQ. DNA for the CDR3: TGTGCCAGCAGCCAAGAAGACTACACAGATACGCAGTATTTT. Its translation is CASSQEDYTDTQYF.

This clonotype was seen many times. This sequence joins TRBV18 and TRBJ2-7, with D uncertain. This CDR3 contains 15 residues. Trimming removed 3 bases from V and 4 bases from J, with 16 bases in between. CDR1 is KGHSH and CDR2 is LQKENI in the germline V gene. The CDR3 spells CASSPPGRSLYEQYF. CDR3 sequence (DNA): TGTGCCAGCTCACCCCCGGGCAGGAGCCTTTACGAGCAGTACTTC.

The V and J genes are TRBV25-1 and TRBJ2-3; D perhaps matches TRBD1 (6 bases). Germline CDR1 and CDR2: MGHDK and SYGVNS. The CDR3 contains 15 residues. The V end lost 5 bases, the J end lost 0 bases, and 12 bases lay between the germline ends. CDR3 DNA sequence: TGTGCCAGCAGTAACACGGGGACAAGCACAGATACGCAGTATTTT. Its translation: CASSNTGTSTDTQYF. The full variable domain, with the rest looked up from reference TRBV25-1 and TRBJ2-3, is EADIYQTPRYLVIGTGKKITLECSQTMGHDKMYWYQQDPGMELHLIHYSYGVNSTEKGDLSSESTVSRIRTEHFPLTLESARPSHTSQYLCASSNTGTSTDTQYFGPGTRLTVL.

CDR3 sequence: CASKIGTDTQYF. CDR3 in DNA: TGCGCCAGCAAGATCGGCACAGATACGCAGTATTTT. The chain links TRBV5-1 to TRBJ2-3; the D is unclear. The CDR3 runs 12 residues. V lost 6 bases and J lost 1, with 6 bases in between. Germline-derived CDR1 and CDR2 are SGHRS and YFSETQ. Drawing the rest from reference TRBV5-1 and TRBJ2-3, the complete variable domain is KAGVTQTPRYLIKTRGQQVTLSCSPISGHRSVSWYQQTPGQGLQFLFEYFSETQRNKGNFPGRFSGRQFSNSRSEMNVSTLELGDSALYLCASKIGTDTQYFGPGTRLTVL.

CDR3 bases: TGCGCCAGCACCTGGGGTGCAGTCAACACTGAAGCTTTCTTT. Translated, it gives CASTWGAVNTEAFF. The V call is TRBV4-1, the J call TRBJ1-1; no reliable D call. The V end lost 7 bases, the J end lost 2 bases, and 14 bases lay between the germline ends. Germline assignment: CDR1 MGHRA and CDR2 YSYEKL. This CDR3 is built from 14 residues.

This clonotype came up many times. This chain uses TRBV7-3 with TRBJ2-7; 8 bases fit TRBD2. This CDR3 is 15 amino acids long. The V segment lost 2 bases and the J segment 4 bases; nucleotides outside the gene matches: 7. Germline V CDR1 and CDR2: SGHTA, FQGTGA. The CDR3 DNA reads TGTGCCAGCAGCTTAGGAGCGGGAGAATTTTACGAGCAGTACTTC. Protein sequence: CASSLGAGEFYEQYF.

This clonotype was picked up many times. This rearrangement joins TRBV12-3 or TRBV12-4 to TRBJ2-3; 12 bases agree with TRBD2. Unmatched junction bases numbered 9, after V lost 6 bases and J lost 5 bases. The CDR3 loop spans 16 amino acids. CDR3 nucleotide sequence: TGTGCCAGCAGCCCCTCTAGCGGGGGGGTGGGAGATACGCAGTATTTT. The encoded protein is CASSPSSGGVGDTQYF.

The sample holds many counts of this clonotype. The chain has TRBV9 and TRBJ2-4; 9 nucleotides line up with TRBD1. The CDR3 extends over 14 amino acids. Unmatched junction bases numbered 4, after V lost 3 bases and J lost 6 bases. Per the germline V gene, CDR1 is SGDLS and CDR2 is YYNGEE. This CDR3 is CASSDVDRGNIQYF. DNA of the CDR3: TGTGCCAGCAGCGACGTGGACAGGGGAAACATTCAGTACTTC.

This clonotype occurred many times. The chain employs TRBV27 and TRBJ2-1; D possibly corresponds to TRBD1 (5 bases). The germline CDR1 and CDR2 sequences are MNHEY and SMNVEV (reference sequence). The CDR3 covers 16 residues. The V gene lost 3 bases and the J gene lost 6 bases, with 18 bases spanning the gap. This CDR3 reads CASSFYGQGVRNEQFF. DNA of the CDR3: TGTGCCAGCAGTTTTTATGGGCAGGGTGTTCGCAATGAGCAGTTCTTC.

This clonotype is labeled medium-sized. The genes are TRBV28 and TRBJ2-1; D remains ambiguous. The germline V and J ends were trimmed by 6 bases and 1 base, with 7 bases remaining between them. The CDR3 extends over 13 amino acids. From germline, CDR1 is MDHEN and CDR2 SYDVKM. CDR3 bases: TGTGCCAGCAGCTCAAGATCCTACAATGAGCAGTTCTTC. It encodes CASSSRSYNEQFF.

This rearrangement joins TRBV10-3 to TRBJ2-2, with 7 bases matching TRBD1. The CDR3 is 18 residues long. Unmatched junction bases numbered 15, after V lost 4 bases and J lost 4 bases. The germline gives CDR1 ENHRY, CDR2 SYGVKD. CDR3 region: CAISGKITGDMGTGELFF. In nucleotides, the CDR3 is TGTGCCATCAGTGGGAAGATAACAGGGGATATGGGCACCGGGGAGCTGTTTTTT.

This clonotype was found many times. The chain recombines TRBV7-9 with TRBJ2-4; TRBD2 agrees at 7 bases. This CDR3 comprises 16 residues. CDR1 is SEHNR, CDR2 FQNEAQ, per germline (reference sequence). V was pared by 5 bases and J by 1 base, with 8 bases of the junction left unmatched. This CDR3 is CASSALGGTAKNIQYF. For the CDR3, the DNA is TGTGCCAGCAGCGCCCTCGGGGGGACGGCCAAAAACATTCAGTACTTC.

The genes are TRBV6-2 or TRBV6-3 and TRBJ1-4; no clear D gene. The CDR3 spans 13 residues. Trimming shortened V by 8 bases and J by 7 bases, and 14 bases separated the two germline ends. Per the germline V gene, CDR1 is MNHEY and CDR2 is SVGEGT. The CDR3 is CASYFSPLEKLFF. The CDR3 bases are TGTGCCAGCTATTTTAGCCCACTTGAAAAACTGTTTTTT.

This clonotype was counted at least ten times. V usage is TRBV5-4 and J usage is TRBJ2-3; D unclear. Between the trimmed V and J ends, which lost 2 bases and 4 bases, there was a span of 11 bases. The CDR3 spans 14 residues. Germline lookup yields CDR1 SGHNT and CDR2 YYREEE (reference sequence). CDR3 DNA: TGTGCCAGCAGCTTCTCTAGTGGGTCAGATACGCAGTATTTT. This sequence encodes CASSFSSGSDTQYF.

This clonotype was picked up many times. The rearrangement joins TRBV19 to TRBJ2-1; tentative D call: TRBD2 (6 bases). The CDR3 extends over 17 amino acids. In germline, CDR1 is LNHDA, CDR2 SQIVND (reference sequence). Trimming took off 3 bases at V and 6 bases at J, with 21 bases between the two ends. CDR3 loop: CASSIGGLPSRGNEQFF. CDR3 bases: TGTGCCAGTAGTATTGGGGGACTTCCCTCAAGGGGCAATGAGCAGTTCTTC.

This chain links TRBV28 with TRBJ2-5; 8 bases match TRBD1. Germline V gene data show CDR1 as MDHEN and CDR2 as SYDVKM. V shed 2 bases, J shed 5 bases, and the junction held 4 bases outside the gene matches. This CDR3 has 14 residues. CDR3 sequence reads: CASSLRTGRETQYF. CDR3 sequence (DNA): TGTGCCAGCAGTTTACGGACAGGGAGGGAGACCCAGTACTTC.

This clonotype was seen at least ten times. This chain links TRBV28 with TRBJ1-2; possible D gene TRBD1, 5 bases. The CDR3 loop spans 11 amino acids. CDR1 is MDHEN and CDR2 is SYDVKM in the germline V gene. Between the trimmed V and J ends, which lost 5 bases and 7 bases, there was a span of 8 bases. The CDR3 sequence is CASSARAGYTF. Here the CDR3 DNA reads TGTGCCAGCAGTGCCAGGGCTGGCTACACCTTC.

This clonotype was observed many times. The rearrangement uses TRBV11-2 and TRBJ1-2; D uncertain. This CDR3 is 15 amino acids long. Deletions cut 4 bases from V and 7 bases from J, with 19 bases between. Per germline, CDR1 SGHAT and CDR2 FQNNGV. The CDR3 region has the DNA TGTGCCAGCAGCTCAACAACGGGCCAACCCGGTGGCTACACCTTC. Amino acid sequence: CASSSTTGQPGGYTF. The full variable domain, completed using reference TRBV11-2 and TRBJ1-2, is EAGVAQSPRYKIIEKRQSVAFWCNPISGHATLYWYQQILGQGPKLLIQFQNNGVVDDSQLPKDRFSAERLKGVDSTLKIQPAKLEDSAVYLCASSSTTGQPGGYTFGSGTRLTVV.

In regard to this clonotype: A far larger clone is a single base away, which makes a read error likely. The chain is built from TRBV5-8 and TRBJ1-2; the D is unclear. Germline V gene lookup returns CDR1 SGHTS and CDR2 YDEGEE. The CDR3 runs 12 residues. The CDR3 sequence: CVSSWTTGGYTF. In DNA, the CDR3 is TGTGTCAGCAGCTGGACCACGGGGGGCTACACCTTC.